These T cell receptor beta chains were read from a single sample in a study. TCRdb reanalysed the 5' RACE reads using MiXCR and keeps one entry per CDR3 protein. The sample records roughly 56,000 distinct CDR3 sequences, around 30% being singletons. Source material: tumor-infiltrating naive CD4+ T cells sorted from the breast tumor. Receptors originate from a female donor with breast cancer. Both conserved end residues are trimmed from each CDR3. Where a row states a size, it is once, few, many or the class of an expanded clone; other rows omit it.

V | size | CDR3
TRBV7-2 | few | ASSSHIRSSETQY
TRBV7-3 | . | ASSLVAGETYEQY
TRBV20-1 | few | SAGLVSGEQY
TRBV5-1 | . | ASSLVGPSGGPRMVQF
TRBV7-9 | few | ASSPGMGMNTEAF
TRBV6-2/TRBV6-3 | many | ASNSYLAGGPGETQY
TRBV5-4 | . | ATEGLAPDTQY
TRBV4-2 | many | ASSQDRLAGNEQY
TRBV28 | few | ASSLYGTGQPQH
TRBV7-9 | . | ASSTDGSVNYGYT
TRBV7-3 | . | ASSFYSGSPYEQY
TRBV7-9 | . | ASSSAESGELF
TRBV20-1 | . | SAKGFTGLGGYT